This T cell receptor beta chain was profiled in a study of T cells in Graves' hyperthyroidism and ophthalmopathy. Study-wide background: It was at initial diagnosis, before any treatment, that peripheral blood was collected.

The CDR3 sequence is 14 residues long. The V and J ends lost 1 base and 2 bases respectively, with 9 bases between them. CDR1 LNHNV and CDR2 YYDKDF come from the germline V gene (reference sequence). RNA transcripts yielded amplified TCR beta CDR3 regions. A set of HTBI primers served as the primers for a first-round RT-PCR of the TCR CDR3. In TCRdb, the multiplex PCR reads were re-called with MiXCR into one record per CDR3 protein. The sample holds around 440,000 distinct CDR3 sequences; about a sixth are singletons and the top ten take 7.5% to 8%. Patients aged 18 to 65 had newly diagnosed hyperthyroidism of under 2 months' duration.

Sequences were obtained from blood. This TCR came from a woman aged 18-29 years with Graves' hyperthyroidism. The chain recombines TRBV15 with TRBJ2-7, with a possible D match to TRBD2 (6 bases). CDR3 amino acids: CATSRAAGTYEQYF. In nucleotides, the CDR3 is TGTGCCACCAGCAGAGCGGCGGGGACCTACGAGCAGTACTTC.